What follows describes a single T cell receptor (beta chain). V gave up 10 bases and J gave up 2 bases; unmatched junction bases: 4. CDR3 length: 12 amino acids. CDR1 and CDR2 from the germline V gene are SEHNR and FQNEAQ (reference sequence). Assay: immunoSEQ multiplex PCR; the TCRdb copy retains only in-frame clones and omits some. This table has roughly 200,000 clones, 85% to 90% appearing once. This specimen comes from a study of blood T cell repertoires in COVID-19. Overall study context: PBMCs, B-cell-depleted T cells, or T cells provided the cDNA or gDNA that made up the material.

The chain is built from TRBV7-9 and TRBJ1-2; 7 bases fit TRBD1. The sequence derives from a person aged 70 to 85 with COVID-19, enrolled during active disease. The sample taken for sequencing was peripheral blood. CDR3: CAIQGGNYGYTF. In nucleotides, the CDR3 is TGTGCCATCCAGGGGGGAAACTATGGCTACACCTTC. Drawing the rest from reference TRBV7-9 and TRBJ1-2, the complete variable domain is DTGVSQNPRHKITKRGQNVTFRCDPISEHNRLYWYRQTLGQGPEFLTYFQNEAQLEKSRLLSDRFSAERPKGSFSTLEIQRTEQGDSAMYLCAIQGGNYGYTFGSGTRLTVV.